These 23 T cell receptor beta chains share one sample of origin, sequenced in a study of T cell repertoires in cytomegalovirus infection. These receptors' antigens are unknown. TCRdb fed the reads into MiXCR, producing one record per CDR3 protein. The sample carries some 310,000 distinct CDR3 sequences, more than 20% recorded once. Sequencing used cultured PBMCs, obtained from culture after CMV antigen stimulation. Receptor source: a human donor in good health (CMV status not recorded). Some clones in this sample may be carry-over from other donors' samples.

There are a few counts of this clonotype. The V and J genes are TRBV12-3 or TRBV12-4 and TRBJ2-3; D not resolved. Trimming stripped 0 bases from V and 2 bases from J, with 9 bases between. This CDR3 comprises 15 residues. The CDR3 sequence is CASSLALGYTDTQYF. The CDR3 DNA reads as TGTGCCAGCAGTTTAGCGTTGGGGTACACAGATACGCAGTATTTT.

This clonotype was counted many times. The chain links TRBV7-8 to TRBJ2-3; D is undetermined. CDR1 and CDR2 from the germline V gene are SGHVS and FQNEAQ. The CDR3 covers 13 residues. Trimming took off 5 bases at V and 6 bases at J, with 12 bases between the two ends. The CDR3, as DNA: TGTGCCAGCAGCCCCCCGCTGGCGGATACGCAGTATTTT. The encoded protein is CASSPPLADTQYF.

This chain links TRBV6-1 with TRBJ1-4; D unclear. Trimming left V 8 bases short and J 5 bases short, with 12 bases between. The V gene's germline CDR1 is MNHNS and CDR2 SASEGT. This CDR3 is built from 13 residues. CDR3 DNA: TGTGCCAGCGGAGACCGAGACAATGAAAAACTGTTTTTT. As protein: CASGDRDNEKLFF.

This clonotype was detected only a few times. The V gene is TRBV12-3 or TRBV12-4, the J gene TRBJ1-6, with D possibly TRBD1 on 5 matching bases. The CDR3 spans 13 residues. Trimming removed 6 bases from V and 7 bases from J, with 10 bases in between. The CDR3 reads CASSTWGNSPLHF. The DNA for the CDR3 is TGTGCCAGCAGCACCTGGGGGAATTCACCCCTCCACTTT.

The V and J genes are TRBV27 and TRBJ1-5; the D is unclear. CDR1 and CDR2 from the germline V gene are MNHEY and SMNVEV (reference sequence). V was clipped by 6 bases and J by 6 bases, with 18 bases between them. The CDR3 covers 15 residues. This CDR3 is CASSLTTSLGQPQHF. The CDR3 bases are TGTGCCAGCAGCCTAACGACCTCGTTGGGTCAGCCCCAGCATTTT.

The CDR3 sequence is CASSLRSAYEQYF. The CDR3 coding sequence is TGTGCCAGCAGTTTAAGGTCCGCCTACGAGCAGTACTTC. The chain employs TRBV27 and TRBJ2-7; D gene ambiguous. The CDR3 spans 13 residues. The germline CDR1 and CDR2 sequences are MNHEY and SMNVEV (reference sequence). The germline V and J ends were trimmed by 2 bases and 2 bases, with 7 bases remaining between them.

The genes are TRBV7-6 and TRBJ2-1; D tentatively fits TRBD1 or TRBD2 (5 bases each). Germline-derived CDR1 and CDR2 are SGHVS and FNYEAQ. The CDR3 is 16 residues long. V lost 2 bases to trimming and J lost 2 bases, with 13 bases between them. CDR3 nucleotides: TGTGCCAGCAGCTTAACGCTGGGGGACCCCTACAATGAGCAGTTCTTC. Translated: CASSLTLGDPYNEQFF. The variable domain in full, with the rest retrieved from reference TRBV7-6 and TRBJ2-1, is GAGVSQSPRYKVTKRGQDVALRCDPISGHVSLYWYRQALGQGPEFLTYFNYEAQQDKSGLPNDRFSAERPEGSISTLTIQRTEQRDSAMYRCASSLTLGDPYNEQFFGPGTRLTVL.

V usage is TRBV7-2 and J usage is TRBJ1-5, with 10 bases lining up with TRBD1. The CDR3 covers 17 residues. V lost 1 base, J lost 1 base, and 4 bases stayed unmatched. In germline, CDR1 is SGHTA, CDR2 FQGNSA. The CDR3 region has the DNA TGTGCCAGCAGCTTAGTGGGGGACAGGGGCAGCAATCAGCCCCAGCATTTT. As protein: CASSLVGDRGSNQPQHF.

The rearrangement uses TRBV10-3 and TRBJ2-7, with 7 bases matching TRBD1. Germline trimming cut 6 bases from V and 1 base from J; bases unmatched to any gene: 0. This CDR3 region has 12 residues. Germline CDR1 ENHRY, CDR2 SYGVKD. CDR3: CAIRGQSYEQYF. The CDR3 DNA sequence: TGTGCCATCAGGGGACAGTCCTACGAGCAGTACTTC.

The CDR3 nucleotides are TGTGCCAGTAGTACCCGCGCAGCGGGAGAGATAGGGGAGCTGTTTTTT. It yields the protein CASSTRAAGEIGELFF. The genes are TRBV19 and TRBJ2-2; 8 positions match TRBD2. Germline V gene sequence: CDR1 LNHDA, CDR2 SQIVND (reference sequence). Trimming removed 4 bases from V and 8 bases from J; junction bases left unmatched: 12. CDR3 size: 16 residues. The full variable domain, its missing parts supplied by reference TRBV19 and TRBJ2-2, is DGGITQSPKYLFRKEGQNVTLSCEQNLNHDAMYWYRQDPGQGLRLIYYSQIVNDFQKGDIAEGYSVSREKKESFPLTVTSAQKNPTAFYLCASSTRAAGEIGELFFGEGSRLTVL.

The chain is built from TRBV7-2 and TRBJ1-2; D remains unclear. Germline assignment: CDR1 SGHTA and CDR2 FQGNSA. The length of the CDR3 is 15 residues. V lost 4 bases and J 2 bases, leaving 14 bases between the germline ends. This chain's CDR3 is CASSSERDSNYGYTF. DNA for the CDR3: TGTGCCAGCAGCTCAGAGAGGGATAGCAACTATGGCTACACCTTC.

In this sample, this clonotype turned up a few times. J is TRBJ2-7 and V is TRBV10-3; 9 bases agree with TRBD1. Germline-derived CDR1 and CDR2 are ENHRY and SYGVKD. V was pared by 6 bases and J by 5 bases, with 8 bases of the junction left unmatched. The CDR3 is 14 residues long. The CDR3 protein is CAIRVPGQGHEQYF. Here the CDR3 DNA reads TGTGCCATCAGGGTCCCGGGACAGGGCCACGAGCAGTACTTC.

The V gene is TRBV18, the J gene TRBJ2-3; 8 bases are a match to TRBD2. This CDR3 has 16 amino acids. The germline gives CDR1 KGHSH, CDR2 LQKENI. Trimming cost V 0 bases and J 4 bases; bases outside gene matches: 6. The CDR3 loop is CASSPPAAGAADTQYF. The CDR3 DNA reads TGTGCCAGCTCACCACCTGCAGCGGGAGCTGCAGATACGCAGTATTTT. The variable domain in full, completed from reference TRBV18 and TRBJ2-3, reads NAGVMQNPRHLVRRRGQEARLRCSPMKGHSHVYWYRQLPEEGLKFMVYLQKENIIDESGMPKERFSAEFPKEGPSILRIQQVVRGDSAAYFCASSPPAAGAADTQYFGPGTRLTVL.

This sequence joins TRBV15 and TRBJ2-5, with 11 bases lining up with TRBD2. V lost 3 bases and J lost 0; bases outside the gene matches: 6. The CDR3 is 17 amino acids. The germline V gene encodes CDR1 LNHNV and CDR2 YYDKDF (reference sequence). The CDR3 loop is CATSRGEGLADQETQYF. DNA of the CDR3: TGTGCCACCAGCAGGGGGGAGGGACTAGCGGACCAAGAGACCCAGTACTTC. Drawing the rest from reference TRBV15 and TRBJ2-5, the complete variable domain is DAMVIQNPRYQVTQFGKPVTLSCSQTLNHNVMYWYQQKSSQAPKLLFHYYDKDFNNEADTPDNFQSRRPNTSFCFLDIRSPGLGDTAMYLCATSRGEGLADQETQYFGPGTRLLVL.

A few counts support this clonotype. V and J are TRBV27 and TRBJ1-6; maybe TRBD1 (6 bases). The germline V and J ends were trimmed by 2 bases and 7 bases, with 12 bases remaining between them. CDR1 and CDR2 (germline): MNHEY, SMNVEV (reference sequence). The CDR3 loop spans 15 amino acids. The CDR3 spells CASSLPDRSNSPLHF. The CDR3 DNA is TGTGCCAGCAGTTTACCTGACAGGTCCAATTCACCCCTCCACTTT.

This clonotype appeared a few times. The chain employs TRBV12-3 or TRBV12-4 and TRBJ2-1, with 14 bases matching TRBD2. The trim removed 6 bases at V and 8 bases at J, leaving 15 bases unmatched. This CDR3 is built from 18 residues. Here the CDR3 DNA reads TGTGCCAGCAGGGGGACGAACCCGGGACTAGCGGGAGTCTATGAGCAGTTCTTC. As protein: CASRGTNPGLAGVYEQFF.

There are many counts of this clonotype. CDR3 loop: CASRVGLAATDTQYF. The CDR3 nucleotides read TGTGCCAGCAGGGTTGGACTAGCCGCCACAGATACGCAGTATTTT. V gene TRBV7-2 combines with J gene TRBJ2-3; 8 bases line up with TRBD2. The CDR3 totals 15 residues. V lost 6 bases to trimming and J lost 2 bases; unmatched junction nucleotides: 7. Germline loops: CDR1 SGHTA, CDR2 FQGNSA.

This chain joins TRBV20-1 and TRBJ1-1, with 7 bases that match TRBD1. There are 15 residues in the CDR3. J was trimmed by 5 bases and V by 0 bases; bases with no gene match: 9. From germline, CDR1 is DFQATT and CDR2 SNEGSKA (reference sequence). In DNA, the CDR3 is TGCAGTGCTAGAGATCCAGGGGGAGGAAGAACTGAAGCTTTCTTT. Translating it yields CSARDPGGGRTEAFF.

V usage is TRBV5-4 and J usage is TRBJ2-1; 10 nucleotides align to TRBD2. This CDR3 is built from 16 residues. V was clipped by 2 bases and J by 5 bases; unmatched bases: 7. Per the germline V gene, CDR1 is SGHNT and CDR2 is YYREEE (reference sequence). The CDR3 bases are TGTGCCAGCAGCTTCCCCGGACTAGCGGTCGACAATGAGCAGTTCTTC. Residues: CASSFPGLAVDNEQFF.

This clonotype turned up a few times. This rearrangement joins TRBV6-5 to TRBJ2-1, with TRBD1 matching over 10 bases. The CDR3 is 14 amino acids. With V trimmed by 5 bases and J by 7 bases, 5 bases remained unmatched. Germline V gene data show CDR1 as MNHEY and CDR2 as SVGAGI. CDR3 protein: CASSKTGGGNEQFF. CDR3 coding DNA: TGTGCCAGCAGTAAGACAGGGGGCGGGAATGAGCAGTTCTTC.

This clonotype was detected only a few times. A much larger clone differs from this one at a single base, so this may be a read error. The chain couples TRBV6-1 to TRBJ2-6, with D uncertain. This CDR3 contains 12 residues. Germline-derived CDR1 and CDR2 are MNHNS and SASEGT. V was pared by 7 bases and J by 0 bases, with 1 base between. The chain's CDR3 is CASNSGANVLTF. The CDR3 DNA reads TGTGCCAGCAACTCTGGGGCCAACGTCCTGACTTTC.

The chain recombines TRBV7-6 with TRBJ1-1, with D possibly being TRBD1 (5 bases). This CDR3 is built from 15 residues. V was clipped by 5 bases and J by 3 bases, with 16 bases between them. Germline V gives CDR1 SGHVS, CDR2 FNYEAQ. This CDR3 is CASSPLLGVDTEAFF. DNA for the CDR3: TGTGCCAGCAGCCCCCTGTTGGGGGTCGACACTGAAGCTTTCTTT.

The V gene is TRBV25-1, the J gene TRBJ1-1; perhaps TRBD1 as D (6 bases). CDR1 is MGHDK and CDR2 is SYGVNS in the germline V gene. The CDR3 loop spans 15 amino acids. Trimming pared 3 bases from V and 6 bases from J, leaving 17 bases between. The CDR3 loop is CASSEETGGFPEAFF. In nucleotides, the CDR3 is TGTGCCAGCAGTGAGGAGACAGGCGGGTTCCCTGAAGCTTTCTTT. Complete variable domain (other parts from reference TRBV25-1 and TRBJ1-1): EADIYQTPRYLVIGTGKKITLECSQTMGHDKMYWYQQDPGMELHLIHYSYGVNSTEKGDLSSESTVSRIRTEHFPLTLESARPSHTSQYLCASSEETGGFPEAFFGQGTRLTVV.